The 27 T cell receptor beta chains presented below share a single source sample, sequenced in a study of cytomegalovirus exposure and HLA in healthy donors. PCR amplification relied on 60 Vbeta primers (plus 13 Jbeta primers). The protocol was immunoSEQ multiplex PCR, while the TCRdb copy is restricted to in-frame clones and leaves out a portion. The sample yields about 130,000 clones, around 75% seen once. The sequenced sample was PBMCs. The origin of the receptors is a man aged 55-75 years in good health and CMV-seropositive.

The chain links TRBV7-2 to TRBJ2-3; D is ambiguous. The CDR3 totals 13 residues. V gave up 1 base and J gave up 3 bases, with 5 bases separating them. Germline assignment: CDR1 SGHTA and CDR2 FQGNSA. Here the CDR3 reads CASSLVGTDTQYF. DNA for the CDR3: TGTGCCAGCAGCTTAGTCGGGACAGATACGCAGTATTTT.

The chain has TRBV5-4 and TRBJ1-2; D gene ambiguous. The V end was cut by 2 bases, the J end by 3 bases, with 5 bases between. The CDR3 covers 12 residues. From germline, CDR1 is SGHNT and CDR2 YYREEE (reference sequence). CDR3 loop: CASSFNDYGYTF. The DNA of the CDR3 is TGTGCCAGCAGCTTCAATGACTATGGCTACACCTTC.

The DNA of the CDR3 is TGTGCCAGCAGCTTAGGCGAGTGGGGCTACACCTTC. Translation gives CASSLGEWGYTF. The chain combines TRBV7-2 with TRBJ1-2; the D is unclear. This CDR3 contains 12 residues. V was clipped by 1 base and J by 8 bases, with 8 bases between them. CDR1 is SGHTA, CDR2 FQGNSA, per germline.

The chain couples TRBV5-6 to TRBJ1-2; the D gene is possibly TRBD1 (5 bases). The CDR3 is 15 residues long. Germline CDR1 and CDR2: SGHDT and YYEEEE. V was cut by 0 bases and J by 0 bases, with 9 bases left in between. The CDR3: CASSLAWGANYGYTF. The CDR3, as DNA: TGTGCCAGCAGCTTGGCGTGGGGCGCTAACTATGGCTACACCTTC.

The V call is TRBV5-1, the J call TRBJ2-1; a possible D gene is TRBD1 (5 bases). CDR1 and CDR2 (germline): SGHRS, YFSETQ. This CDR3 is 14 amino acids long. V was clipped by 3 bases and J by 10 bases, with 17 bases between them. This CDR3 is CASSWTTDRQEQFF. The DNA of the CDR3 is TGCGCCAGCAGCTGGACCACTGACAGACAGGAGCAGTTCTTC. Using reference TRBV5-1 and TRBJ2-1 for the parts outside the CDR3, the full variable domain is KAGVTQTPRYLIKTRGQQVTLSCSPISGHRSVSWYQQTPGQGLQFLFEYFSETQRNKGNFPGRFSGRQFSNSRSEMNVSTLELGDSALYLCASSWTTDRQEQFFGPGTRLTVL.

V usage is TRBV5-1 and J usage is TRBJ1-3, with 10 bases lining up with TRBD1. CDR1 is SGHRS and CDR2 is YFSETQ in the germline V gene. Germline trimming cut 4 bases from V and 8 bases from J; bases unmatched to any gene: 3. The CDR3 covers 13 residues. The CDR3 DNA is TGCGCCAGCAGCCCCGGGACAGGGGACACCATATATTTT. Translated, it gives CASSPGTGDTIYF. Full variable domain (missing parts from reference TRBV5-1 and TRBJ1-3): KAGVTQTPRYLIKTRGQQVTLSCSPISGHRSVSWYQQTPGQGLQFLFEYFSETQRNKGNFPGRFSGRQFSNSRSEMNVSTLELGDSALYLCASSPGTGDTIYFGEGSWLTVV.

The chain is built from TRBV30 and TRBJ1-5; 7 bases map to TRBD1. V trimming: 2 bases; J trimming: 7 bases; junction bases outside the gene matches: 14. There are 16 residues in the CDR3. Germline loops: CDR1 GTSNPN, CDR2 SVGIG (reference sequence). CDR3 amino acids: CAWSSRGQVGGQPQHF. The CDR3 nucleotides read TGTGCCTGGAGTTCTCGTGGACAGGTCGGAGGACAGCCCCAGCATTTT. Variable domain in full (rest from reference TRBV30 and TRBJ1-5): SQTIHQWPATLVQPVGSPLSLECTVEGTSNPNLYWYRQAAGRGLQLLFYSVGIGQISSEVPQNLSASRPQDRQFILSSKKLLLSDSGFYLCAWSSRGQVGGQPQHFGDGTRLSIL.

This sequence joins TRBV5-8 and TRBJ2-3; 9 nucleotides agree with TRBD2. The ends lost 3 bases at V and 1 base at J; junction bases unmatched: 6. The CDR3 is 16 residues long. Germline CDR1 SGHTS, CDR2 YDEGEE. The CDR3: CASSWAGGPGTDTQYF. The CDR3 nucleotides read TGTGCCAGCAGCTGGGCGGGGGGGCCGGGCACAGATACGCAGTATTTT.

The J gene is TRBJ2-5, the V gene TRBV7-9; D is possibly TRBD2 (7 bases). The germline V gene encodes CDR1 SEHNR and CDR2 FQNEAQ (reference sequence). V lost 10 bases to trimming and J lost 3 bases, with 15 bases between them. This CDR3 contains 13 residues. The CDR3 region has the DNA TGTGCCACCGAAGGGGGGGCCAAAGAGACCCAGTACTTC. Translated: CATEGGAKETQYF.

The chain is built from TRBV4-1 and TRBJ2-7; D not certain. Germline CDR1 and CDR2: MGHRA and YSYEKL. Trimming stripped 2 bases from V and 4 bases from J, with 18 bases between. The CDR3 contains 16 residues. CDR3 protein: CASSQSGRRNRYEQYF. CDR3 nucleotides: TGCGCCAGCAGCCAATCCGGCCGGCGGAATCGTTACGAGCAGTACTTC.

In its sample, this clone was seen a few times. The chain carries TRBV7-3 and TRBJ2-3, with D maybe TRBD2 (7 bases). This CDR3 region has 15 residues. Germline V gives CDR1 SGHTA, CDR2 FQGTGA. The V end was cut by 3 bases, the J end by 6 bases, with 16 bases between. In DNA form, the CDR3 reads TGTGCCAGCAGCTTGGTGGGGGGGCCGGGGGATACGCAGTATTTT. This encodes CASSLVGGPGDTQYF.

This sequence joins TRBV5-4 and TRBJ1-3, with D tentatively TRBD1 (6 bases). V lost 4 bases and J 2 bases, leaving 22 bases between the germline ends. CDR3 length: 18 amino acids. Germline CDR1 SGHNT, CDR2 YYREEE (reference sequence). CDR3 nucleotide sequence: TGTGCCAGCAGCCCCGAACCCAGGGGAATTTCTGCTGGAAACACCATATATTTT. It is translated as CASSPEPRGISAGNTIYF.

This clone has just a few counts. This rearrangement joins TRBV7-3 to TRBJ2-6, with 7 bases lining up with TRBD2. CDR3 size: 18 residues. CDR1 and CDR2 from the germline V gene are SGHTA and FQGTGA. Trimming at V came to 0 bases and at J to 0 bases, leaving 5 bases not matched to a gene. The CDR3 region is CASSLTSGAISGANVLTF. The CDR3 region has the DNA TGTGCCAGCAGCTTAACCAGCGGGGCGATCTCTGGGGCCAACGTCCTGACTTTC.

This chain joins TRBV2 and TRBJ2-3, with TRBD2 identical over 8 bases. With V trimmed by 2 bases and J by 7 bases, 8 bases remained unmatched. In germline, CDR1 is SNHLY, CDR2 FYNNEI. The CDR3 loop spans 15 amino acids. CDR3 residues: CASSESFGGENTQYF. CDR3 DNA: TGTGCCAGCAGTGAATCGTTCGGGGGGGAGAATACGCAGTATTTT.

The CDR3 protein is CSVTTYGTGHGYTF. CDR3 DNA: TGCAGCGTGACGACCTACGGGACAGGGCATGGCTACACCTTC. The chain carries TRBV29-1 and TRBJ1-2; 9 bases match TRBD1. With 6 bases clipped from V and 6 bases from J, the junction kept 11 bases outside the gene matches. From germline, CDR1 is SQVTM and CDR2 ANQGSEA. The CDR3 is 14 amino acids. Complete variable domain (other parts from reference TRBV29-1 and TRBJ1-2): SAVISQKPSRDICQRGTSLTIQCQVDSQVTMMFWYRQQPGQSLTLIATANQGSEATYESGFVIDKFPISRPNLTFSTLTVSNMSPEDSSIYLCSVTTYGTGHGYTFGSGTRLTVV.

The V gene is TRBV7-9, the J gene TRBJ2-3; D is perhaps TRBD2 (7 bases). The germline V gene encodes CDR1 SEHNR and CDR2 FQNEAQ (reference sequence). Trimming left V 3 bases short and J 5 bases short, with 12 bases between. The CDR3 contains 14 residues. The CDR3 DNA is TGTGCCAGCAGCTTTGGGGGGGCGGAAGATACGCAGTATTTT. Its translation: CASSFGGAEDTQYF.

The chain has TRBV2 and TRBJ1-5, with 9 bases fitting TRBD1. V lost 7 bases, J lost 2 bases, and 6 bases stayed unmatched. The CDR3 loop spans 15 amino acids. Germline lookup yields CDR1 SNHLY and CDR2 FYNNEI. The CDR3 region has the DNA TGTGCCAGCAAGAAGGGACAGGGAGGCAATCAGCCCCAGCATTTT. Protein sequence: CASKKGQGGNQPQHF.

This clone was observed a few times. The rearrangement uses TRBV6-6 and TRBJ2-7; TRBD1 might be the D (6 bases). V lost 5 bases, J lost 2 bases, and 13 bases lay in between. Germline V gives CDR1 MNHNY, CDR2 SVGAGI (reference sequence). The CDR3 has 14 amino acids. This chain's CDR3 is CASSTLDSTYEQYF. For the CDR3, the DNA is TGTGCCAGCAGTACCCTGGACAGCACCTACGAGCAGTACTTC.

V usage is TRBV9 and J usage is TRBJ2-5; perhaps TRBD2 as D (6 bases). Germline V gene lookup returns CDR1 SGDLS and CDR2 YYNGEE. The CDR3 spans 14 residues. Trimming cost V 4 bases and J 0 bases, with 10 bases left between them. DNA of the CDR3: TGTGCCAGCAGCCCGGGGGACTACCAAGAGACCCAGTACTTC. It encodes CASSPGDYQETQYF.

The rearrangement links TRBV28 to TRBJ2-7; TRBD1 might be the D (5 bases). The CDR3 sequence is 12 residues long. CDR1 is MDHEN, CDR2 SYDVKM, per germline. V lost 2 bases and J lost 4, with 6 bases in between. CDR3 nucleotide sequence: TGTGCCAGCAGTTTAAGGGGATACGAGCAGTACTTC. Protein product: CASSLRGYEQYF.

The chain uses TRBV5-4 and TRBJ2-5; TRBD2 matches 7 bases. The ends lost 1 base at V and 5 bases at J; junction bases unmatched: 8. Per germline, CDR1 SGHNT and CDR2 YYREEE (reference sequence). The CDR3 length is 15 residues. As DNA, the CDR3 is TGTGCCAGCAGCTTGCTCGTGGCGGGGGACGAGACCCAGTACTTC. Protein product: CASSLLVAGDETQYF.

The CDR3 sequence is CASSAQHLSGNTIYF. The CDR3 DNA follows: TGTGCCAGCTCAGCGCAACATCTCTCTGGAAACACCATATATTTT. The rearrangement links TRBV28 to TRBJ1-3; D call uncertain. The CDR3 loop spans 15 amino acids. CDR1 and CDR2 (germline): MDHEN, SYDVKM. V was clipped by 8 bases and J by 0 bases, with 14 bases between them. Together with reference TRBV28 and TRBJ1-3, the CDR3 gives the full variable domain: DVKVTQSSRYLVKRTGEKVFLECVQDMDHENMFWYRQDPGLGLRLIYFSYDVKMKEKGDIPEGYSVSREKKERFSLILESASTNQTSMYLCASSAQHLSGNTIYFGEGSWLTVV.

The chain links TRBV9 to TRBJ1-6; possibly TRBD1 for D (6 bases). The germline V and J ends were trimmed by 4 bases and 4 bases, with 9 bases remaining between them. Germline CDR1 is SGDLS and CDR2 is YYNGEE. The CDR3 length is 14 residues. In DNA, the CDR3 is TGTGCCAGCAGCCGAGACAGGTATAATTCACCCCTCCACTTT. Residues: CASSRDRYNSPLHF.

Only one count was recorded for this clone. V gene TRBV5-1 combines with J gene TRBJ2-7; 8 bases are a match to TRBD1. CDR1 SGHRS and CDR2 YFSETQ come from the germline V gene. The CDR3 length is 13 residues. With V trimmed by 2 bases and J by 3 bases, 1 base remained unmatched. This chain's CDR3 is CASSLTGGYEQYF. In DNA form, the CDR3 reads TGCGCCAGCAGCTTAACAGGGGGCTACGAGCAGTACTTC.

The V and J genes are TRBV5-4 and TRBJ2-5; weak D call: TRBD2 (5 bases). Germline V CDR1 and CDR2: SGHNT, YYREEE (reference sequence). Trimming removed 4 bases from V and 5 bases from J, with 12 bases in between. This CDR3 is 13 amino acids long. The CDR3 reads CASSREGRETQYF. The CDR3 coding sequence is TGTGCCAGCAGCCGAGAGGGCCGGGAGACCCAGTACTTC.

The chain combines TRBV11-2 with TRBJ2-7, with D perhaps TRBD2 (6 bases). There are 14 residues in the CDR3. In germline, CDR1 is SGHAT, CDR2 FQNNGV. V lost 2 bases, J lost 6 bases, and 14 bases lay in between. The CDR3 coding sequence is TGTGCCAGCAGCTTACGATGGTCGGGGGTCGAGCAGTACTTC. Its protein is CASSLRWSGVEQYF.

The CDR3 here is CASSDPGQGNEKLFF. The CDR3 DNA reads as TGCGCCAGCAGCGACCCCGGACAGGGAAATGAAAAACTGTTTTTT. V usage is TRBV5-1 and J usage is TRBJ1-4, with 8 bases fitting TRBD1. The CDR3 contains 15 residues. Germline assignment: CDR1 SGHRS and CDR2 YFSETQ. Trimming at V came to 4 bases and at J to 5 bases, leaving 7 bases not matched to a gene.